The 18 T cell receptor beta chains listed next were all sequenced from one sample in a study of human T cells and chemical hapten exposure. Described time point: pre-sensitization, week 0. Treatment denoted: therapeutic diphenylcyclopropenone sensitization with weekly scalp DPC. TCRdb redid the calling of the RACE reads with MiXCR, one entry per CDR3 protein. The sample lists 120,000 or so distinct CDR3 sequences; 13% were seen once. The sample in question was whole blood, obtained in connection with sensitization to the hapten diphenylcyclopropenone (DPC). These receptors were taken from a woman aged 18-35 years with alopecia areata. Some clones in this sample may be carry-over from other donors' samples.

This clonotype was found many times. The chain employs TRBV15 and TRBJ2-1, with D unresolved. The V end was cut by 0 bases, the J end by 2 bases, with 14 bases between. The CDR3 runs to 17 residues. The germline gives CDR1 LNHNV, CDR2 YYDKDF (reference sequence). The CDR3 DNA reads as TGTGCCACCAGCAGAGAGCGTGGGTACAGACCCTACAATGAGCAGTTCTTC. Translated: CATSRERGYRPYNEQFF. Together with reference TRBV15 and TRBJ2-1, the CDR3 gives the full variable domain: DAMVIQNPRYQVTQFGKPVTLSCSQTLNHNVMYWYQQKSSQAPKLLFHYYDKDFNNEADTPDNFQSRRPNTSFCFLDIRSPGLGDTAMYLCATSRERGYRPYNEQFFGPGTRLTVL.

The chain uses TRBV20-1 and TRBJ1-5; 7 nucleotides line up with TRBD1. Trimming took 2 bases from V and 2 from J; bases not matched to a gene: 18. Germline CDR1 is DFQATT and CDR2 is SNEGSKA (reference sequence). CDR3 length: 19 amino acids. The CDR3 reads CSARRGRYRQVQGNQPQHF. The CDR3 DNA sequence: TGCAGTGCTAGAAGGGGGCGTTATCGCCAGGTTCAGGGCAATCAGCCCCAGCATTTT.

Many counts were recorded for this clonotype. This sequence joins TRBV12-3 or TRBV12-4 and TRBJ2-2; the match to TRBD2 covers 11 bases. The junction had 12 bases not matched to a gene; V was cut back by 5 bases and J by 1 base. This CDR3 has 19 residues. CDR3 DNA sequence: TGTGCCAGCAGTCAGATCGAAGCTGGACTAGCGGGGAACACCGGGGAGCTGTTTTTT. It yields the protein CASSQIEAGLAGNTGELFF.

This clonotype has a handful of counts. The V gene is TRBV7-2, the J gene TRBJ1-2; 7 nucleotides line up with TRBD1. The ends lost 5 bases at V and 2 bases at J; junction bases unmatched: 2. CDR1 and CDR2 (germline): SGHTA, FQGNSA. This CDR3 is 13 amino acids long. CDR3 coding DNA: TGTGCCAGCAGCCAGGGGGTCAACTATGGCTACACCTTC. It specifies CASSQGVNYGYTF.

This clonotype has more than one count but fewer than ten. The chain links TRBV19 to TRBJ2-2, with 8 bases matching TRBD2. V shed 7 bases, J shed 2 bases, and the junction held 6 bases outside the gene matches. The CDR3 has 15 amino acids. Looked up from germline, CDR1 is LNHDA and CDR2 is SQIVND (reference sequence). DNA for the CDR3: TGTGCCAGTAACCTAGCGGGTCATAACACCGGGGAGCTGTTTTTT. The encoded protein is CASNLAGHNTGELFF. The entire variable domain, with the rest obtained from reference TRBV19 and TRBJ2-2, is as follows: DGGITQSPKYLFRKEGQNVTLSCEQNLNHDAMYWYRQDPGQGLRLIYYSQIVNDFQKGDIAEGYSVSREKKESFPLTVTSAQKNPTAFYLCASNLAGHNTGELFFGEGSRLTVL.

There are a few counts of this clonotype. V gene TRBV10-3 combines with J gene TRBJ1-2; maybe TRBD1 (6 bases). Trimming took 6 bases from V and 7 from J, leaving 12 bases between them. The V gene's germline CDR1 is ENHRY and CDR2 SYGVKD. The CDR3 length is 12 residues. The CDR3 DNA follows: TGTGCCATCAGCCAGGGGAAAGGTGGCTACACCTTC. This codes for CAISQGKGGYTF.

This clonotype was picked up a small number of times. CDR3 nucleotide sequence: TGTGCCAGCGGTCTAGCGGGGAGATACAATGAGCAGTTCTTC. It translates to CASGLAGRYNEQFF. The rearrangement joins TRBV25-1 to TRBJ2-1; 9 nucleotides agree with TRBD2. This CDR3 has 14 amino acids. Per germline, CDR1 MGHDK and CDR2 SYGVNS. V shed 8 bases and J 4 bases; nucleotides not matched to a gene: 6.

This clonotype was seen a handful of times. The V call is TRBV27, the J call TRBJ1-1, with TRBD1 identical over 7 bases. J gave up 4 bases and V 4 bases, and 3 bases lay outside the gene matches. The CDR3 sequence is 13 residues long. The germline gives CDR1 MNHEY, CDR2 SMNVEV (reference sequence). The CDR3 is CASSSQGRTEAFF. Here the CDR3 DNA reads TGTGCCAGCAGTTCACAGGGGCGCACTGAAGCTTTCTTT.

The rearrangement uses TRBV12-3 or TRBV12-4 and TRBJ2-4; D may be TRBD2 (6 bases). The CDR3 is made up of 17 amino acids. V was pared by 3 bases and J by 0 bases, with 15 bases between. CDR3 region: CASSFRTTPLAKNIQYF. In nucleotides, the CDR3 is TGTGCCAGCAGTTTCCGGACTACCCCGTTAGCCAAAAACATTCAGTACTTC.

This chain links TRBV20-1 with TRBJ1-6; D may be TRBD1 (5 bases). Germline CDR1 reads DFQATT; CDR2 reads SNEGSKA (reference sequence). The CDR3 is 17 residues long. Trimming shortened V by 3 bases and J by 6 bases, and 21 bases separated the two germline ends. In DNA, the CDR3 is TGCAGTGCTAGCCCGCGGGGGGTCCCTTATACTAATTCACCCCTCCACTTT. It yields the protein CSASPRGVPYTNSPLHF.

CDR3 amino acids: CASSLVGGRGFYGYTF. CDR3 bases: TGTGCCAGCAGCTTAGTCGGGGGGCGCGGATTCTATGGCTACACCTTC. The rearrangement joins TRBV7-2 to TRBJ1-2, with a tentative D call TRBD1 (6 bases). Trimming took off 1 base at V and 4 bases at J, with 16 bases between the two ends. This CDR3 region has 16 residues. Germline CDR1 SGHTA, CDR2 FQGNSA. The complete variable domain, with remaining parts taken from reference TRBV7-2 and TRBJ1-2, reads GAGVSQSPSNKVTEKGKDVELRCDPISGHTALYWYRQSLGQGLEFLIYFQGNSAPDKSGLPSDRFSAERTGGSVSTLTIQRTQQEDSAVYLCASSLVGGRGFYGYTFGSGTRLTVV.

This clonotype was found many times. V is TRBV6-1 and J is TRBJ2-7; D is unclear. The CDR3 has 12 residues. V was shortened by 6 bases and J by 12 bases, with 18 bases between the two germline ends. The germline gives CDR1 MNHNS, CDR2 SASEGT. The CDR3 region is CASSGDPVELYF. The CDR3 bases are TGTGCCAGCAGCGGAGACCCTGTTGAACTGTACTTC.

CDR3 nucleotide sequence: TGCAGGGATAGCGGGGTTAGCACAGATACGCAGTATTTT. As protein: CRDSGVSTDTQYF. J is TRBJ2-3 and V is TRBV29-1, with TRBD2 matching over 8 bases. CDR3 length: 13 amino acids. Germline V gene sequence: CDR1 SQVTM, CDR2 ANQGSEA.

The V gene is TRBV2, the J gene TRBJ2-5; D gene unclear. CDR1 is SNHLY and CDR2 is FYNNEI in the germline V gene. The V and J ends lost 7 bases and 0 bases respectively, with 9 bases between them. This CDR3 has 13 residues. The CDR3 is CASTLMYQETQYF. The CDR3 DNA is TGTGCCAGCACCTTAATGTACCAAGAGACCCAGTACTTC.

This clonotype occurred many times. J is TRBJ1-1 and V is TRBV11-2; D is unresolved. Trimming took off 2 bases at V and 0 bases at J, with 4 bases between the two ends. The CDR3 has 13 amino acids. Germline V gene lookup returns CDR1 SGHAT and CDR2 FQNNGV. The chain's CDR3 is CASSLKVNTEAFF. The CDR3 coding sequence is TGTGCCAGCAGCTTAAAAGTGAACACTGAAGCTTTCTTT.

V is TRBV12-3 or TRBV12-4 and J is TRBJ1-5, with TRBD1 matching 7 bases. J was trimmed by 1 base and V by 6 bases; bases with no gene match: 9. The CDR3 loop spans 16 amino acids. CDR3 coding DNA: TGTGCCAGCAGAAGACAGGGCTCATCAAGCAATCAGCCCCAGCATTTT. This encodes CASRRQGSSSNQPQHF.

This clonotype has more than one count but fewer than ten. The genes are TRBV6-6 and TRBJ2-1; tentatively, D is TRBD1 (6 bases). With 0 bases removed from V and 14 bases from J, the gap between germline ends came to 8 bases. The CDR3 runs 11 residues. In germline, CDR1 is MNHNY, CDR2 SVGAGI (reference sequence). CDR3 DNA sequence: TGTGCCAGCAGTTACTCGAACAGGGAGTTCTTC. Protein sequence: CASSYSNREFF.

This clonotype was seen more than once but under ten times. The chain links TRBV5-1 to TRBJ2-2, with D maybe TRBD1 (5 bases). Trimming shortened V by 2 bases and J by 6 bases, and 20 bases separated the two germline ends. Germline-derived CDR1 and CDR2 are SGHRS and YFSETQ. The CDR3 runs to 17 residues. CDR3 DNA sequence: TGCGCCAGCAGCTTCCAAGGTGCAGACCTGACAGCCGGGGAGCTGTTTTTT. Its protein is CASSFQGADLTAGELFF. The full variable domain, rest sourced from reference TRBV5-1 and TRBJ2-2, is KAGVTQTPRYLIKTRGQQVTLSCSPISGHRSVSWYQQTPGQGLQFLFEYFSETQRNKGNFPGRFSGRQFSNSRSEMNVSTLELGDSALYLCASSFQGADLTAGELFFGEGSRLTVL.